This TCR beta chain was recovered during a study of blood T cells in healthy people across ages. Alongside a J-beta primer mix, a sample-barcoded 5' primer served in a second PCR lasting about 7 to 11 cycles. One entry per CDR3 protein, called by TCRdb with MiXCR from the 5' RACE reads. The repertoire holds about 940,000 distinct CDR3 sequences, approximately 49% seen once, with roughly 13% in the top ten. The CDR3 spans 14 residues. With V trimmed by 4 bases and J by 6 bases, 9 bases remained unmatched. CDR1 and CDR2 from the germline V gene are DFQATT and SNEGSKA (reference sequence). The sample holds a few counts of this clonotype. The antigen is unknown. Notes on the study in general: Naive T cell percentage and TCR beta diversity correlated strongly.

This chain connects TRBV20-1 to TRBJ2-7; 10 bases match TRBD1. Sequenced: blood. This receptor was taken from a young man in good health. CDR3 bases: TGCAGTGCTAAGGAGGGGGACAGGGGAAGCGAGCAGTACTTC. This codes for CSAKEGDRGSEQYF.